Below are 26 T cell receptor beta chains sequenced from a single sample in a study of kidney transplant recipient with SARS-CoV-2 infection (dated by TCRdb to the early 2020s). The time point label on this specimen signifies: pre-pandemic baseline sample and day 111 after first positive SARS-CoV-2 test. Sequencing used an Illumina MiSeq. The public reads were quality trimmed at Q25 with fastp and then assembled into clones with MiXCR by TCRdb, keeping productive beta chains. Rows are combined by CDR3 protein, so each entry shows the most common genes and DNA. Across this sample there are roughly 230,000 distinct CDR3 sequences, with around 28% seen only once. The top ten clonotypes cover 7% to 8% of the sample. Sample: a blood sample, taken at baseline and between days 110 and 120 from a kidney transplant recipient. All receptors come from a male patient in his 30s who had COVID-19 and was a kidney transplant recipient. Some T cells seen after a transplant may have their origin in the graft donor.

Of note for this clonotype: The germline gene is not matched at one end of the junction; a read error may be the cause. The genes are TRBV6-1 and TRBJ1-2; D is unresolved. The CDR3 consists of 17 residues. Germline V gene lookup returns CDR1 MNHNS and CDR2 SASEGT. CDR3 loop: CASSSRNSMRKTYDYTF. CDR3 in DNA: TGTGCCAGCAGTAGTAGAAACTCTATGCGAAAGACCTATGACTACACCTTC.

This clonotype was seen ten or more times. The gene calls are TRBV9 and TRBJ1-2; a possible D gene is TRBD1 (6 bases). V lost 3 bases and J 1 base, leaving 10 bases between the germline ends. The CDR3 sequence is 14 residues long. CDR1 is SGDLS and CDR2 is YYNGEE in the germline V gene. CDR3 loop: CASSARTDNYGYTF. The CDR3 DNA reads as TGTGCCAGCAGCGCGCGGACAGATAACTATGGCTACACCTTC.

The rearrangement uses TRBV12-3 or TRBV12-4 and TRBJ1-2; D unclear. V gave up 3 bases and J gave up 4 bases, with 21 bases separating them. The CDR3 runs 17 residues. Here the CDR3 reads CASSFSRSLRKTYGYTF. The CDR3 bases are TGTGCCAGCAGTTTTTCGCGCAGCCTCCGAAAGACCTATGGCTACACCTTC.

A note on this clonotype: A much larger clone lies one base from this, so it may be a read error. The CDR3: CASNQDSGGNTIYF. The CDR3 bases are TGTGCCAGCAACCAGGACAGTGGTGGAAACACCATATATTTT. V is TRBV9 and J is TRBJ1-3, with D possibly matching TRBD1 (6 bases). V lost 6 bases, J lost 3 bases, and 13 bases lay in between. The CDR3 is made up of 14 amino acids. Germline CDR1 SGDLS, CDR2 YYNGEE. The variable domain in full, with the rest retrieved from reference TRBV9 and TRBJ1-3, is DSGVTQTPKHLITATGQRVTLRCSPRSGDLSVYWYQQSLDQGLQFLIQYYNGEERAKGNILERFSAQQFPDLHSELNLSSLELGDSALYFCASNQDSGGNTIYFGEGSWLTVV.

V and J are TRBV4-2 and TRBJ1-2; 7 positions agree with TRBD1. V shed 0 bases and J 4 bases; nucleotides not matched to a gene: 8. The CDR3 has 16 residues. The V gene's germline CDR1 is LGHNA and CDR2 YNFKEQ. CDR3 loop: CASSQDPTGETYGYTF. CDR3 DNA: TGTGCCAGCAGCCAAGATCCCACAGGGGAGACCTATGGCTACACCTTC.

This clonotype occurred many times. The rearrangement joins TRBV27 to TRBJ1-5, with 12 positions matching TRBD1. CDR1 and CDR2 from the germline V gene are MNHEY and SMNVEV (reference sequence). This CDR3 contains 15 residues. The junction had 9 bases not matched to a gene; V was cut back by 7 bases and J by 8 bases. This CDR3 is CASKRDRGQGEPQHF. The DNA of the CDR3 is TGTGCCAGCAAGAGGGACAGGGGGCAAGGAGAGCCCCAGCATTTT.

This clonotype was seen repeatedly, ten times or more. The V call is TRBV6-1, the J call TRBJ1-2; D ambiguous. Germline-derived CDR1 and CDR2 are MNHNS and SASEGT. V was cut by 2 bases and J by 3 bases, with 7 bases left in between. This CDR3 has 13 amino acids. This CDR3 is CASSELWDYGYTF. For the CDR3, the DNA is TGTGCCAGCAGTGAACTTTGGGACTATGGCTACACCTTC.

The chain recombines TRBV2 with TRBJ1-3; no reliable D call. Germline CDR1 SNHLY, CDR2 FYNNEI. With 4 bases removed from V and 6 bases from J, the gap between germline ends came to 4 bases. This CDR3 spans 11 amino acids. CDR3 in DNA: TGTGCCAGCAGTGGATTAAACACCATATATTTT. It is translated as CASSGLNTIYF.

A few counts support this clonotype. V usage is TRBV20-1 and J usage is TRBJ1-2; D is unclear. Germline values: CDR1 DFQATT, CDR2 SNEGSKA (reference sequence). Trimming removed 0 bases from V and 4 bases from J, with 27 bases in between. The CDR3 spans 19 residues. For the CDR3, the DNA is TGCAGTGCTAGAGATCACTTTGGAACCTTAGACCACGAGAGCTATGGCTACACCTTC. Translating it yields CSARDHFGTLDHESYGYTF.

This clonotype was seen many times. This chain uses TRBV5-4 with TRBJ1-1; tentative D call: TRBD1 (5 bases). V shed 4 bases and J shed 5 bases, with 18 bases lying between them. Germline loops: CDR1 SGHNT, CDR2 YYREEE (reference sequence). The CDR3 extends over 15 amino acids. The CDR3 sequence is CASSGGGKVGTEAFF. Written as DNA, the CDR3 is TGTGCCAGCAGCGGGGGGGGGAAAGTTGGTACTGAAGCTTTCTTT.

There are a few counts of this clonotype. This sequence joins TRBV20-1 and TRBJ2-1; 8 bases match TRBD2. The CDR3 runs to 14 residues. Trimming removed 6 bases from V and 6 bases from J; junction bases left unmatched: 10. In germline, CDR1 is DFQATT, CDR2 SNEGSKA (reference sequence). DNA for the CDR3: TGCAGTGCCAAGGGAGCGGGAGACGGCAATGAGCAGTTCTTC. This codes for CSAKGAGDGNEQFF.

This clonotype was recorded many times. The chain recombines TRBV12-3 or TRBV12-4 with TRBJ1-2; D unresolved. V lost 5 bases, J lost 4 bases, and 23 bases lay in between. The CDR3 sequence is 17 residues long. CDR3 bases: TGTGCCAGCAGTAGGTTCGCCACAGCAGGAAAGACCTATGGCTACACCTTC. Translation: CASSRFATAGKTYGYTF.

To note about this clonotype: A read error may explain this, as a much larger clone is one base away. The rearrangement joins TRBV6-8 to TRBJ2-7; weak D call: TRBD2 (5 bases). The CDR3 consists of 15 residues. CDR1 and CDR2 from the germline V gene are MNHGY and SAAAGT. V was cut by 2 bases and J by 0 bases, with 11 bases left in between. CDR3 coding DNA: TGTGCCAGCAGTTACCCGCCGGGGAGCTCCTACGAGCAGTACTTC. This gives the protein CASSYPPGSSYEQYF.

This clonotype was counted a few times. A read error may be the cause here, since a much bigger clone is one base away. This chain joins TRBV7-6 and TRBJ1-1; D is unclear. The V end was cut by 10 bases, the J end by 2 bases, with 14 bases between. The CDR3 runs to 13 residues. CDR1 and CDR2 from the germline V gene are SGHVS and FNYEAQ. The CDR3 is CANNTEGNTEAFF. In DNA, the CDR3 is TGTGCCAACAACACGGAGGGCAACACTGAAGCTTTCTTT.

This clonotype has at least ten counts. CDR3 in DNA: TGTGCCAGCAGTTCCCCCCGATGGCAGTACTTC. It encodes CASSSPRWQYF. The chain couples TRBV28 to TRBJ2-7, with unresolved D. Per the germline V gene, CDR1 is MDHEN and CDR2 is SYDVKM. V lost 4 bases to trimming and J lost 9 bases, with 10 bases between them. The CDR3 sequence is 11 residues long.

To note about this clonotype: A single base separates this from a much larger clone, so it may be a read error. The chain's CDR3 is CASSYRISARETYGYTF. CDR3 sequence (DNA): TGTGCCAGCAGCTATCGGATTTCAGCTCGAGAGACCTATGGCTACACCTTC. V gene TRBV7-4 combines with J gene TRBJ1-2; D remains unclear. The CDR3 extends over 17 amino acids. The germline V and J ends were trimmed by 4 bases and 4 bases, with 22 bases remaining between them. In germline, CDR1 is SGHVT, CDR2 SQSDAQ. Looking up the rest from reference TRBV7-4 and TRBJ1-2 gives the full variable domain: GAGVSQSPRYKVAKRGRDVALRCDSISGHVTLYWYRQTLGQGSEVLTYSQSDAQRDKSGRPSGRFSAERPERSVSTLKIQRTEQGDSAVYLCASSYRISARETYGYTFGSGTRLTVV.

The table lists this clonotype with many counts. CDR3 coding DNA: TGCGCCAGCAGCTTGGGCGACAGGGCTACTAACTATGGCTACACCTTC. Protein: CASSLGDRATNYGYTF. The chain combines TRBV5-1 with TRBJ1-2; TRBD1 matches 7 bases. Germline V gene data show CDR1 as SGHRS and CDR2 as YFSETQ. The ends lost 0 bases at V and 0 bases at J; junction bases unmatched: 5. The CDR3 runs to 16 residues. The full variable domain, completed using reference TRBV5-1 and TRBJ1-2, is KAGVTQTPRYLIKTRGQQVTLSCSPISGHRSVSWYQQTPGQGLQFLFEYFSETQRNKGNFPGRFSGRQFSNSRSEMNVSTLELGDSALYLCASSLGDRATNYGYTFGSGTRLTVV.

This clonotype has at least ten counts. This sequence joins TRBV6-2 or TRBV6-3 and TRBJ2-3; D is ambiguous. V dropped 6 bases and J dropped 2 bases, with 12 bases sitting between them. Germline V lookup: CDR1 MNHEY, CDR2 SVGEGT. CDR3 length: 14 residues. CDR3 residues: CASSPRVPTDTQYF. Here the CDR3 DNA reads TGTGCCAGCAGCCCACGGGTCCCCACAGATACGCAGTATTTT.

Note on this clonotype: Just one base apart from a much larger clone, this may be a read error. CDR3 amino acids: CAGSAAGRGNTIYF. CDR3 bases: TGTGCCGGCAGCGCCGCAGGGCGCGGAAACACCATATATTTT. The rearrangement joins TRBV9 to TRBJ1-3, with D maybe TRBD1 (5 bases). This CDR3 comprises 14 residues. CDR1 SGDLS and CDR2 YYNGEE come from the germline V gene.

Turning to this clonotype: A much larger clone differs from this one at a single base, so this may be a read error. The chain uses TRBV18 and TRBJ1-3; a possible D gene is TRBD1 (5 bases). Trimming left V 3 bases short and J 0 bases short, with 12 bases between. The germline V gene encodes CDR1 KGHSH and CDR2 LQKENI. The CDR3 spans 16 residues. DNA of the CDR3: TGTGCCAGCTCACCCATGGATCAGGGCTCTGGAAACACCATATATTTT. Translation gives CASSPMDQGSGNTIYF.

This clonotype showed up many times. The gene calls are TRBV18 and TRBJ2-1, with TRBD2 matching 7 bases. V shed 0 bases, J shed 14 bases, and the junction held 16 bases outside the gene matches. The CDR3 runs to 16 residues. CDR1 and CDR2 from the germline V gene are KGHSH and LQKENI. The CDR3 DNA sequence: TGTGCCAGCTCACCACCGTCATCGTTGGAGGGAGGGAAGGAGTTCTTC. As protein: CASSPPSSLEGGKEFF. The full variable domain, in which reference TRBV18 and TRBJ2-1 provide the parts outside the CDR3, is NAGVMQNPRHLVRRRGQEARLRCSPMKGHSHVYWYRQLPEEGLKFMVYLQKENIIDESGMPKERFSAEFPKEGPSILRIQQVVRGDSAAYFCASSPPSSLEGGKEFFGPGTRLTVL.

The chain has TRBV3-1 and TRBJ1-3; D not resolved. Germline loops: CDR1 LGHDT, CDR2 YNNKEL (reference sequence). Deletions cut 4 bases from V and 1 base from J, with 5 bases between. The CDR3 is 13 residues long. The CDR3 coding sequence is TGTGCCAGCAGCCTAGGATCTGGAAACACCATATATTTT. Its protein is CASSLGSGNTIYF. The whole variable domain, remainder taken from reference TRBV3-1 and TRBJ1-3, is DTAVSQTPKYLVTQMGNDKSIKCEQNLGHDTMYWYKQDSKKFLKIMFSYNNKELIINETVPNRFSPKSPDKAHLNLHINSLELGDSAVYFCASSLGSGNTIYFGEGSWLTVV.

In its sample, this clonotype was seen many times. The rearrangement joins TRBV25-1 to TRBJ1-2; D is unclear. The CDR3 extends over 17 amino acids. The germline CDR1 and CDR2 sequences are MGHDK and SYGVNS. Between the trimmed V and J ends, which lost 4 bases and 4 bases, there was a span of 22 bases. In nucleotides, the CDR3 is TGTGCCAGCAGTGTCGTGATAGAACTGGGAAAGACCTATGGCTACACCTTC. Translating it yields CASSVVIELGKTYGYTF.

This clonotype is a singleton in its sample. A much larger clone differs by one base, so this may be a read error. The chain couples TRBV4-1 to TRBJ2-1; 12 positions agree with TRBD2. The CDR3 contains 15 residues. Germline assignment: CDR1 MGHRA and CDR2 YSYEKL. The CDR3 DNA reads as TGCGCCAGCAGCCAAGGGACTAGCGGGAACAATGAGCAGCTCTTC. It is translated as CASSQGTSGNNEQLF.

CDR3 sequence reads: CAWSTTRGNIGGANVLTF. The CDR3 DNA reads TGTGCCTGGAGTACGACCAGGGGTAATATAGGTGGGGCCAACGTCCTGACTTTC. The V and J genes are TRBV30 and TRBJ2-6, with D possibly TRBD1 on 6 matching bases. The V end lost 2 bases, the J end lost 3 bases, and 20 bases lay between the germline ends. In germline, CDR1 is GTSNPN, CDR2 SVGIG (reference sequence). CDR3 length: 18 amino acids.

Comments on this clonotype: With a much larger clone just one base away, this may be a read error. The genes are TRBV28 and TRBJ1-2, with TRBD1 matching over 7 bases. This CDR3 has 14 amino acids. Germline CDR1 reads MDHEN; CDR2 reads SYDVKM. The CDR3 DNA reads as TGTGCCAACAGTTTCGGGACAGTTGCCTATGGCTACACCTTC. Encoded protein: CANSFGTVAYGYTF.